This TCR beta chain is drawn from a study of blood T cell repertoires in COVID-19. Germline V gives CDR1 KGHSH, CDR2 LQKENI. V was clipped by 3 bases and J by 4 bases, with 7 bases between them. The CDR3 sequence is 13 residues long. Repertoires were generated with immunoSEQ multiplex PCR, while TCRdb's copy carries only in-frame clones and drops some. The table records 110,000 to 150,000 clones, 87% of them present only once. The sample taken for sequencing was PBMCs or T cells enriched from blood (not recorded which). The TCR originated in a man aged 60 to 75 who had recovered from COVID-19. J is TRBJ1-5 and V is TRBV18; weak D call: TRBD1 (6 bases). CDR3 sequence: CASSPGTNQPQHF. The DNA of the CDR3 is TGTGCCAGCTCACCTGGGACAAATCAGCCCCAGCATTTT.